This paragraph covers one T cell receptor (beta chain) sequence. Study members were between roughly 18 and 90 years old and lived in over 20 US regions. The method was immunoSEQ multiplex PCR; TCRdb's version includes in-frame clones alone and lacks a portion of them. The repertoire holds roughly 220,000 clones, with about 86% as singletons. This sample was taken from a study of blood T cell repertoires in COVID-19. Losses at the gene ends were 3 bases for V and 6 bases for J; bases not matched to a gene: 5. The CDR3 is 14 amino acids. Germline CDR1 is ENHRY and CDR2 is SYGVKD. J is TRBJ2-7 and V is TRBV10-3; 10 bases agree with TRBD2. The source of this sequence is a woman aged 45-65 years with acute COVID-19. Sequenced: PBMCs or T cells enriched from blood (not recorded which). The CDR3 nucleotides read TGTGCCATCAGTGACGGTCTAGCGGGAGTCGAGCAGTACTTC. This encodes CAISDGLAGVEQYF.